What follows are 21 T cell receptor beta chains derived from one specimen sequenced in a study of T cells after posttransplantation cyclophosphamide (dated by TCRdb to about 2016). The treatment or condition label of this sample denotes: high-dose cyclophosphamide on days +3 and +4 as single-agent GVHD prophylaxis. PTCy patients received busulfan and fludarabine conditioning, a related or unrelated marrow graft, and cyclophosphamide on days +3 and +4. To prepare the library, the immunoSEQ multiplex PCR assay was applied. TCRdb's version of the immuneACCESS table is confined to in-frame rearrangements and falls short of the full clone set. An unresolved V gene accounts for under half of the shortfall where checked; the remainder is of unknown origin. The sample data list 9,500 to 14,000 clones, and 80% to 95% of these were observed just once. The ten top clones hold roughly 3.5% of the sample. The sample consisted of PBMCs, taken after allogeneic stem cell transplant with posttransplant cyclophosphamide. The receptors stem from a female patient between 25 and 45 years old who received an allogeneic stem cell transplant from an unrelated donor, was CMV-positive, and had no GVHD. Following a transplant, a fraction of the T cells may be traceable to the graft donor.

The chain is built from TRBV5-1 and TRBJ2-7; 8 nucleotides agree with TRBD1. The germline V gene encodes CDR1 SGHRS and CDR2 YFSETQ. This CDR3 region has 13 residues. The J segment lost 8 bases and the V segment lost 3 bases, leaving 7 bases of the junction unmatched. Here the CDR3 reads CASSSGTGQKQYF. The DNA of the CDR3 is TGCGCCAGCAGCTCCGGGACAGGTCAGAAGCAGTACTTC.

The rearrangement uses TRBV4-2 and TRBJ2-3, with TRBD2 matching 10 bases. The V and J ends lost 4 bases and 1 base, in that order; junction bases with no gene match: 5. CDR3 size: 16 residues. Germline CDR1 reads LGHNA; CDR2 reads YNFKEQ. The CDR3 protein is CASSLSGTSGTDTQYF. CDR3 in DNA: TGTGCCAGCAGCCTCTCTGGGACTAGCGGCACAGATACGCAGTATTTT.

The table lists this clone with a count of one. The chain carries TRBV19 and TRBJ2-6, with a weak D call TRBD1 (5 bases). V lost 2 bases to trimming and J lost 2 bases, with 10 bases between them. The length of the CDR3 is 16 residues. CDR1 and CDR2 (germline): LNHDA, SQIVND (reference sequence). The CDR3 region is CASSIQGLPGANVLTF. CDR3 sequence (DNA): TGTGCCAGTAGTATACAGGGTTTGCCTGGGGCCAACGTCCTGACTTTC.

V and J are TRBV11-2 and TRBJ1-4; unclear D gene. With 1 base removed from V and 5 bases from J, the gap between germline ends came to 5 bases. The CDR3 has 13 residues. CDR1 and CDR2 (germline): SGHAT, FQNNGV. The CDR3 protein is CASSLVLNEKLFF. CDR3 bases: TGTGCCAGCAGCTTAGTATTAAATGAAAAACTGTTTTTT.

This sequence joins TRBV28 and TRBJ2-1; tentative D call: TRBD2 (6 bases). The CDR3 has 15 residues. The ends were cut back, 7 bases at V and 0 bases at J, with 13 bases in the middle. The germline V gene encodes CDR1 MDHEN and CDR2 SYDVKM. CDR3 DNA sequence: TGTGCCAGCAATATAGCGGACGACTCCTACAATGAGCAGTTCTTC. Translating it yields CASNIADDSYNEQFF.

The gene calls are TRBV19 and TRBJ1-5, with 10 bases lining up with TRBD1. The germline V gene encodes CDR1 LNHDA and CDR2 SQIVND (reference sequence). CDR3 length equals 13 residues. Losses at the gene ends were 5 bases for V and 6 bases for J; bases not matched to a gene: 1. CDR3 in DNA: TGTGCCAGTAGTCGGGACAGGGGTCAGCCCCAGCATTTT. Residues: CASSRDRGQPQHF.

The chain uses TRBV7-9 and TRBJ2-7; D is perhaps TRBD1 (5 bases). The germline gives CDR1 SEHNR, CDR2 FQNEAQ (reference sequence). CDR3 length: 14 amino acids. V shed 5 bases and J shed 1 base, with 12 bases lying between them. The CDR3 bases are TGTGCCAGCAGCCCAGGGCTCAGGTCCTACGAGCAGTACTTC. It codes for CASSPGLRSYEQYF.

The chain employs TRBV28 and TRBJ1-1, with a weak D call TRBD1 (6 bases). This CDR3 is built from 15 residues. V was cut by 5 bases and J by 4 bases, with 17 bases left in between. CDR1 and CDR2 from the germline V gene are MDHEN and SYDVKM. DNA for the CDR3: TGTGCCAGCAGTGTGTCCGCTACAGGGTTCACTGAAGCTTTCTTT. This gives the protein CASSVSATGFTEAFF.

The genes are TRBV5-6 and TRBJ2-2; no clear D gene. V lost 2 bases and J lost 0, with 5 bases in between. The CDR3 is made up of 14 amino acids. Germline V lookup: CDR1 SGHDT, CDR2 YYEEEE. This CDR3 reads CASSLIANTGELFF. CDR3 nucleotide sequence: TGTGCCAGCAGCTTAATCGCGAACACCGGGGAGCTGTTTTTT.

The chain links TRBV7-9 to TRBJ1-4; 9 bases map to TRBD1. The CDR3 is made up of 17 amino acids. Germline values: CDR1 SEHNR, CDR2 FQNEAQ (reference sequence). V shed 7 bases, J shed 4 bases, and the junction held 13 bases outside the gene matches. The CDR3 loop reads CASTVFAGQGFNEKLFF. As DNA, the CDR3 is TGTGCCAGCACCGTTTTTGCGGGACAGGGCTTTAATGAAAAACTGTTTTTT.

The CDR3 DNA is TGTGCCAGCAGTTTTGGGCTAGCGGGGGCGGCTGAGACCCAGTACTTC. It translates to CASSFGLAGAAETQYF. V and J are TRBV28 and TRBJ2-5, with 10 positions matching TRBD2. The CDR3 extends over 16 amino acids. Trimming at V came to 3 bases and at J to 5 bases, leaving 9 bases not matched to a gene. CDR1 is MDHEN, CDR2 SYDVKM, per germline.

The chain is built from TRBV30 and TRBJ1-4; D is possibly TRBD1 (5 bases). The CDR3 length is 14 residues. Trimming pared 0 bases from V and 1 base from J, leaving 6 bases between. Looked up from germline, CDR1 is GTSNPN and CDR2 is SVGIG (reference sequence). CDR3: CAWSVGGTNEKLFF. The CDR3, as DNA: TGTGCCTGGAGTGTCGGGGGAACTAATGAAAAACTGTTTTTT.

This chain connects TRBV18 to TRBJ1-1; D not certain. The CDR3 is 14 residues long. V was clipped by 1 base and J by 0 bases, with 6 bases between them. Germline loops: CDR1 KGHSH, CDR2 LQKENI. The CDR3 nucleotides read TGTGCCAGCTCACCACGGCAGGTGAACACTGAAGCTTTCTTT. It translates to CASSPRQVNTEAFF.

The genes are TRBV6-4 and TRBJ2-1; tentatively, D is TRBD2 (5 bases). Germline loops: CDR1 MRHNA, CDR2 SNTAGT. Trimming pared 3 bases from V and 2 bases from J, leaving 14 bases between. The CDR3 length is 16 residues. This CDR3 is CASSEDGVTTYNEQFF. As DNA, the CDR3 is TGTGCCAGCAGTGAGGACGGGGTAACAACCTACAATGAGCAGTTCTTC.

Only one count was recorded for this clone. The CDR3 DNA is TGTGCCAGCAGTGAAGAGGGGGGGAGCTCCTACGAGCAGTACTTC. Its translation: CASSEEGGSSYEQYF. This chain connects TRBV6-1 to TRBJ2-7; the D gene is possibly TRBD2 (7 bases). CDR1 and CDR2 from the germline V gene are MNHNS and SASEGT. There are 15 residues in the CDR3. V gave up 1 base and J gave up 0 bases, with 10 bases separating them.

This chain links TRBV5-6 with TRBJ2-2; TRBD2 aligns across 8 bases. J lost 1 base, V lost 3 bases, and 8 bases had no gene match. The CDR3 has 17 amino acids. The germline V gene has CDR1 SGHDT and CDR2 YYEEEE. This CDR3 is CASSYSGGDKNTGELFF. In nucleotides, the CDR3 is TGTGCCAGCAGCTACTCCGGGGGGGACAAGAACACCGGGGAGCTGTTTTTT.

The chain is built from TRBV18 and TRBJ2-7; D perhaps matches TRBD1 (5 bases). The CDR3 runs 14 residues. Looked up from germline, CDR1 is KGHSH and CDR2 is LQKENI. Trimming left V 1 base short and J 2 bases short, with 9 bases between. CDR3 in amino acids: CASSPLDSAYEQYF. The CDR3 DNA is TGTGCCAGCTCACCACTCGACAGCGCCTACGAGCAGTACTTC.

The gene calls are TRBV28 and TRBJ2-1; D is uncertain. V gave up 3 bases and J gave up 8 bases, with 14 bases separating them. The CDR3 length is 14 residues. The V gene's germline CDR1 is MDHEN and CDR2 SYDVKM. DNA for the CDR3: TGTGCCAGCAGTTTTTACTCGCTGGGCGATGAGCAGTTCTTC. Translating it yields CASSFYSLGDEQFF.

CDR3 coding DNA: TGTGCCAGCAGCCAAGGACTAGCGGGATCGGTTTCTGAAGAGACCCAGTACTTC. Residues: CASSQGLAGSVSEETQYF. J is TRBJ2-5 and V is TRBV9; 12 bases are shared with TRBD2. Looked up from germline, CDR1 is SGDLS and CDR2 is YYNGEE. The CDR3 contains 18 residues. V was pared by 4 bases and J by 3 bases, with 13 bases of the junction left unmatched.

The J gene is TRBJ1-1, the V gene TRBV5-1; D possibly corresponds to TRBD1 (6 bases). The CDR3 totals 14 residues. From germline, CDR1 is SGHRS and CDR2 YFSETQ. V was cut by 6 bases and J by 2 bases, with 14 bases left in between. CDR3 DNA sequence: TGCGCCAGCACCTGGGAACAGGGTAACACTGAAGCTTTCTTT. It is translated as CASTWEQGNTEAFF.

The chain links TRBV6-1 to TRBJ1-2, with 8 positions matching TRBD1. Per the germline V gene, CDR1 is MNHNS and CDR2 is SASEGT. Trimming removed 4 bases from V and 8 bases from J; junction bases left unmatched: 9. CDR3 size: 14 residues. CDR3 amino acids: CASSATQGVEGYTF. The DNA of the CDR3 is TGTGCCAGCAGTGCGACACAGGGGGTGGAAGGCTACACCTTC.